In this sample, the clone carrying this TCR beta chain turned up many times. Its antigen is not known. These data are taken from a study of response to subunit inactivated influenza vaccine. TCRdb itself ran the RT-PCR reads through MiXCR, one entry per CDR3 protein. The data contain more than 600,000 distinct CDR3 sequences, about 18% of them singletons. Study-wide findings and caveats: Authors suggested each seasonal influenza vaccination recruits few new T cells.

V was pared by 0 bases and J by 11 bases, with 10 bases between. The CDR3 runs to 12 residues. Looked up from germline, CDR1 is LNHNV and CDR2 is YYDKDF (reference sequence). The rearrangement uses TRBV15 and TRBJ1-1; D not resolved. The starting material was PBMCs from blood, obtained roughly 5 days after vaccination. The origin of this receptor is a man between 50 and 59 years old who received an inactivated influenza vaccine. CDR3 coding DNA: TGTGCCACCAGCAGAGATGGAGCGGAGGCTTTCTTT. Residues: CATSRDGAEAFF.